The rows below give T cell receptor beta chains drawn from one sample of a study of cytomegalovirus exposure and HLA in healthy donors. Profiled with immunoSEQ multiplex PCR; TCRdb holds only in-frame clones, not every one. The data contain 85,000 to 100,000 clones, over 75% of them singletons. Sequencing was carried out using PBMCs. The receptors were gathered from a man aged 30 to 39 in good health and CMV-seronegative. The CDR3 runs from the conserved cysteine through the conserved F or W. The D gene is left open where the match is weak. Only part of the rows carry a size: once, few, many, or a class if the clone is expanded.

V gene	D gene	clone size	J gene	CDR3 DNA	CDR3 protein
TRBV5-1	TRBD2	NA	TRBJ2-1	TGCGCCAGCAGCTTGGCCGTACTAGCGGGTAACAATGAGCAGTTCTTC	CASSLAVLAGNNEQFF
TRBV28	TRBD2	NA	TRBJ2-2	TGTGCCAGCAGTAGCGGGGGAAACACCGGGGAGCTGTTTTTT	CASSSGGNTGELFF
TRBV2	NA	once	TRBJ2-1	TGTGCCACCCCAGACTACAATGAGCAGTTCTTC	CATPDYNEQFF
TRBV28	NA	NA	TRBJ2-5	TGTGCCAGCAGTTTAGGGACATACGGGGAGACCCAGTACTTC	CASSLGTYGETQYF
TRBV15	NA	NA	TRBJ2-3	TGTGCCACCAGCAGAGAGAGCGGGCAAGATACGCAGTATTTT	CATSRESGQDTQYF
TRBV6-5	NA	NA	TRBJ2-6	TGTGCCAGCAGTTACTCGAGGCCCGCCTCGGCCAACGTCCTGACTTTC	CASSYSRPASANVLTF
TRBV10-2	NA	NA	TRBJ1-5	TGCGCCAGCAGTGGCAGTGAAAATCAGCCCCAGCATTTT	CASSGSENQPQHF
TRBV15	NA	NA	TRBJ1-1	TGTGCCACCAGCAGAGGAGCGGACACTGAAGCTTTCTTT	CATSRGADTEAFF
TRBV27	TRBD1	NA	TRBJ2-7	TGTGCCAGCACGACAGGGGAGAAGGAGCAGTACTTC	CASTTGEKEQYF
TRBV12-5	NA	NA	TRBJ1-1	TGTGCTAGTGGTTTGGACAGGGAAGCTTTCTTT	CASGLDREAFF
TRBV15	TRBD1	NA	TRBJ1-5	TGTGCCACCAGTCCGGGACAGGGGTATCAGCCCCAGCATTTT	CATSPGQGYQPQHF
TRBV11-2	TRBD2	few	TRBJ2-5	TGTGCCAGCAGCAGTAGCGGGACTCCACAAGAGACCCAGTACTTC	CASSSSGTPQETQYF
TRBV7-9	NA	NA	TRBJ1-4	TGTGCCAGCAGCTGGCACAGGGATCTTGAAGAAAAACTGTTTTTT	CASSWHRDLEEKLFF
TRBV4-1	NA	NA	TRBJ2-6	TGCGCCAGCAGCCAAGGCGGTGGGGCCAACGTCCTGACTTTC	CASSQGGGANVLTF
TRBV28	NA	NA	TRBJ1-6	TGTGCCAGCAGTTTAAAAGGGGCAGGGAAAAATTCACCCCTCCACTTT	CASSLKGAGKNSPLHF